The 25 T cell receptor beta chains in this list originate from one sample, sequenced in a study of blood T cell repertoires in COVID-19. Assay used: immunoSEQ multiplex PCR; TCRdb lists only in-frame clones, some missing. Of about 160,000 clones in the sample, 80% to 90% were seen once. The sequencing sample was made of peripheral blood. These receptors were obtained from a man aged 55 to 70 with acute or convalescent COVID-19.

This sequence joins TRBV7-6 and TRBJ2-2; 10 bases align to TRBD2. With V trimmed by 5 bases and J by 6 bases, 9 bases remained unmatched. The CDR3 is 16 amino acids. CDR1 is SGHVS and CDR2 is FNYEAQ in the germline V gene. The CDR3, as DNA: TGTGCCAGCAGCCTCAGCGGGGGGGCCGTAGCCGGGGAGCTGTTTTTT. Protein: CASSLSGGAVAGELFF.

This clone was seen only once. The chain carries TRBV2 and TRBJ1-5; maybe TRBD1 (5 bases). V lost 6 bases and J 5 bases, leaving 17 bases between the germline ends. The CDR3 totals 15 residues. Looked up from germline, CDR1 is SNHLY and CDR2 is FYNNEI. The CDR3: CASSAGSLMDQPQHF. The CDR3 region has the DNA TGTGCCAGCAGCGCAGGGTCGTTAATGGATCAGCCCCAGCATTTT.

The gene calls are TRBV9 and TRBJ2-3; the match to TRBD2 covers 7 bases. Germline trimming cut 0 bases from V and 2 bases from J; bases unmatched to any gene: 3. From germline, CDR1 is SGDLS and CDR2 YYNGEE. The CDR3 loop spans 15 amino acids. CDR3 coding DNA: TGTGCCAGCAGCGTAGTTAGCGGGTTCACAGATACGCAGTATTTT. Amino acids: CASSVVSGFTDTQYF.

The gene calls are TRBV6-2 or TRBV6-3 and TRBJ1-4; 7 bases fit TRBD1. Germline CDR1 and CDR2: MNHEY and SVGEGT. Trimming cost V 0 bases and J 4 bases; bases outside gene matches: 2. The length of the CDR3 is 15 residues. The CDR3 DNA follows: TGTGCCAGCAGTTACTCGGGACAGCTTAATGAAAAACTGTTTTTT. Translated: CASSYSGQLNEKLFF.

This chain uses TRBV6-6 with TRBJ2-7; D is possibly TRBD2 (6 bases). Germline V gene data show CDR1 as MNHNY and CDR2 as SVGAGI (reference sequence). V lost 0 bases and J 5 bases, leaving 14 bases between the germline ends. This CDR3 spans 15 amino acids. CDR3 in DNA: TGTGCCAGCAGTTACTCAGGAGGGTATGGGAACGAGCAGTACTTC. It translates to CASSYSGGYGNEQYF.

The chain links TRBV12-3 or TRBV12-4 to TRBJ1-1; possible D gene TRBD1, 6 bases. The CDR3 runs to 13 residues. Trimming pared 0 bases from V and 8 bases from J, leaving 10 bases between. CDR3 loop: CASSLAEGGEAFF. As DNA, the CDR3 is TGTGCCAGCAGTTTAGCCGAGGGGGGGGAAGCTTTCTTT.

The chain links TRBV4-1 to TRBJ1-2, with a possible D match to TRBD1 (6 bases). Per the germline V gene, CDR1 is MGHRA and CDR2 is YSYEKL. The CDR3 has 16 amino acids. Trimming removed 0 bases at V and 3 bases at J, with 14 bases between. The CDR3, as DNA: TGCGCCAGCAGCCAAGATAGCGGGGGGCTTGACTATGGCTACACCTTC. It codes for CASSQDSGGLDYGYTF.

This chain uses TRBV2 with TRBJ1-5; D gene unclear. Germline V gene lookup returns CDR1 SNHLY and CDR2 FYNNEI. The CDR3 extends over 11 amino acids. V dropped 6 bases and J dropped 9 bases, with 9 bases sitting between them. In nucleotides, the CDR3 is TGTGCCAGCAGAAAAGGAGGGCCCCAGCATTTT. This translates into CASRKGGPQHF. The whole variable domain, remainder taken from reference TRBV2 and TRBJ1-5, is EPEVTQTPSHQVTQMGQEVILRCVPISNHLYFYWYRQILGQKVEFLVSFYNNEISEKSEIFDDQFSVERPDGSNFTLKIRSTKLEDSAMYFCASRKGGPQHFGDGTRLSIL.

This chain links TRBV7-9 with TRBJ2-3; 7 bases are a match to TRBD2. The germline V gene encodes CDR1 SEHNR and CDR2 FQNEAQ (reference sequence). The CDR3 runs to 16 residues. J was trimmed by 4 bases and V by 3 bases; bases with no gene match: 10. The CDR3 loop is CASSFAGEYQADTQYF. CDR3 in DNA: TGTGCCAGCAGCTTCGCGGGGGAGTATCAGGCAGATACGCAGTATTTT.

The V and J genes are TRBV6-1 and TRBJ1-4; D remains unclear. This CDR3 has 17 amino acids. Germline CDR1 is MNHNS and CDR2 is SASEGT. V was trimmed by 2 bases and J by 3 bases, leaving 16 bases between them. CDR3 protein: CASSERISRAANEKLFF. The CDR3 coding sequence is TGTGCCAGCAGTGAAAGGATTTCCAGAGCGGCTAATGAAAAACTGTTTTTT.

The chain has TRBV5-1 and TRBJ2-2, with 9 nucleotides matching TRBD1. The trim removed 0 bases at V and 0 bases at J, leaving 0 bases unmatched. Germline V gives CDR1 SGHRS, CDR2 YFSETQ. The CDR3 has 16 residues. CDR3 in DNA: TGCGCCAGCAGCTTGGGGACAGGGGCGAACACCGGGGAGCTGTTTTTT. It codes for CASSLGTGANTGELFF.

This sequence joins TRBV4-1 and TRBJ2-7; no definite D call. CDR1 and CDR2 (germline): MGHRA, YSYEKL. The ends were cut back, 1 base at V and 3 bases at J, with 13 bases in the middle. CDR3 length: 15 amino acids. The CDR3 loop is CASSQGNLQIYEQYF. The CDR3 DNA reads TGCGCCAGCAGCCAAGGAAACTTACAGATCTACGAGCAGTACTTC.

For the CDR3, the DNA is TGTGCCAGCAGCTTGGCCGACGGGGGTATGAATGAAAAACTGTTTTTT. Encoded protein: CASSLADGGMNEKLFF. The rearrangement uses TRBV5-4 and TRBJ1-4, with D perhaps matching TRBD1 (5 bases). The germline gives CDR1 SGHNT, CDR2 YYREEE (reference sequence). The CDR3 has 16 residues. The V gene lost 0 bases and the J gene lost 5 bases, with 14 bases spanning the gap.

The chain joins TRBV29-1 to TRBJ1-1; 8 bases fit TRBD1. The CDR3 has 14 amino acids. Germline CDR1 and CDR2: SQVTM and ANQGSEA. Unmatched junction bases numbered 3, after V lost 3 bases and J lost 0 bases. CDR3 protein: CSVDGTGMNTEAFF. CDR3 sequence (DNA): TGCAGCGTTGACGGGACAGGAATGAACACTGAAGCTTTCTTT.

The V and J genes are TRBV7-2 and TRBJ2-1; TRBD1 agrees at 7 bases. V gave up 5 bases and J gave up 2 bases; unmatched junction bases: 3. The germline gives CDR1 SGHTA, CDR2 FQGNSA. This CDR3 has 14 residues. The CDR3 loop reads CASSPDRTYNEQFF. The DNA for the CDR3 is TGTGCCAGCAGCCCGGACAGGACCTACAATGAGCAGTTCTTC.

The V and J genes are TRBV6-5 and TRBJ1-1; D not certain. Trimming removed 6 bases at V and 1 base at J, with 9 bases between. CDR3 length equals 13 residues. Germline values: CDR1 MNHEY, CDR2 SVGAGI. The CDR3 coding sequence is TGTGCCAGCAGATACGCTAGGAACACTGAAGCTTTCTTT. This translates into CASRYARNTEAFF.

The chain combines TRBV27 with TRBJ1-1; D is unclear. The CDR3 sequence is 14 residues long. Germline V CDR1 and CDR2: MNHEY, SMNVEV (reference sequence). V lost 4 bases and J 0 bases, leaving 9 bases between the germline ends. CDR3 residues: CASSSGLMNTEAFF. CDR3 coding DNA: TGTGCCAGCAGTTCTGGGCTTATGAACACTGAAGCTTTCTTT.

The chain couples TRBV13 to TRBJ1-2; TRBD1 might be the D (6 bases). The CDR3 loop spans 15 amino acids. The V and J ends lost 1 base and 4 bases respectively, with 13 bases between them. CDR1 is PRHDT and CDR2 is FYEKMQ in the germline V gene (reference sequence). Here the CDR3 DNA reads TGTGCCAGCAGCTTAGCTTTGGAGGACAGCTATGGCTACACCTTC. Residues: CASSLALEDSYGYTF.

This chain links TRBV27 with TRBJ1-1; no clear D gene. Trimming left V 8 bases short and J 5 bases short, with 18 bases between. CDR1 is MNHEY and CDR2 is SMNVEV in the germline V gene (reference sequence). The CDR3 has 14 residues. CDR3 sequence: CASSLHGQRTEAFF. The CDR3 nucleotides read TGTGCCAGCTCCTTGCACGGCCAGAGGACTGAAGCTTTCTTT.

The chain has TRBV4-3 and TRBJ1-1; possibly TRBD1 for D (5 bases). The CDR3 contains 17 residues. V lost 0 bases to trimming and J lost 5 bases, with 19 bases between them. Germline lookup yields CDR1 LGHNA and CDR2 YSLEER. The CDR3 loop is CASSQEAYGLGETEAFF. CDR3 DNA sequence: TGCGCCAGCAGCCAAGAAGCCTACGGCCTAGGGGAAACTGAAGCTTTCTTT.

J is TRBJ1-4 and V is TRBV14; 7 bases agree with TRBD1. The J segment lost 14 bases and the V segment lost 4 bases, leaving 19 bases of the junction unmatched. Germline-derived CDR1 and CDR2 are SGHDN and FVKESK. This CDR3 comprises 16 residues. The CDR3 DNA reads TGTGCCAGCAGCCCAATCGGACCACAGGGGTTTACGGGGCTGTTTTTT. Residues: CASSPIGPQGFTGLFF.

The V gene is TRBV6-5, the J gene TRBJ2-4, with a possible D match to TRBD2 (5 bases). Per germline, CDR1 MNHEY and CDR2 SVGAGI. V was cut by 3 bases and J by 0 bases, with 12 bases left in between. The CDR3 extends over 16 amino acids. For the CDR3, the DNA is TGTGCCAGCAGTTATTCGTCAGAGGGAGCCAAAAACATTCAGTACTTC. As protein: CASSYSSEGAKNIQYF.

CDR3: CASSPTVGPTDTQYF. The CDR3 DNA reads TGTGCCAGCTCACCAACAGTGGGGCCCACAGATACGCAGTATTTT. The rearrangement uses TRBV18 and TRBJ2-3; a possible D gene is TRBD1 (5 bases). There are 15 residues in the CDR3. Germline lookup yields CDR1 KGHSH and CDR2 LQKENI. The V end was cut by 2 bases, the J end by 2 bases, with 11 bases between.

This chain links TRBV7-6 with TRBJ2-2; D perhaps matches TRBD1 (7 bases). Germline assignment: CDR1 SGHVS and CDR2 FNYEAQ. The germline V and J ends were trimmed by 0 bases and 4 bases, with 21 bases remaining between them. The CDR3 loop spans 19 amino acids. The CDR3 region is CASSLALEGALIGTGELFF. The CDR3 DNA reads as TGTGCCAGCAGCTTAGCGCTGGAGGGGGCTTTGATCGGCACCGGGGAGCTGTTTTTT.

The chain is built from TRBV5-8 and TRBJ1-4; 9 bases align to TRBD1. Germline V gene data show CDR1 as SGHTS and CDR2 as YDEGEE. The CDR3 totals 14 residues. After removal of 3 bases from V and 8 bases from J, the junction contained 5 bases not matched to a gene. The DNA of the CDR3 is TGTGCCAGCAGCTCCGACAGGGGGGACGAAAAACTGTTTTTT. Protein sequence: CASSSDRGDEKLFF.